The TCR beta chain under discussion was sequenced for a study of cytomegalovirus exposure and HLA in healthy donors. Study information: Tens of millions of unique TCRs, all from HLA-typed donors, were included in an early release of the data. Broader study findings: In a later analysis, DRB1 alleles had the most associated TCRs; HLA-C alleles the fewest. Earlier results showed most TCR beta V segments being productive about 87% or about 30% of the time.

The sample holds a few counts of this clone. Its matching antigen is unknown. CDR1 is SQVTM and CDR2 is ANQGSEA in the germline V gene. With V trimmed by 8 bases and J by 2 bases, 14 bases remained unmatched. The CDR3 totals 16 residues. Primers for the PCR totalled 60 Vbeta and 13 Jbeta. The data were produced by immunoSEQ multiplex PCR, yet TCRdb's version contains in-frame clones alone and is incomplete. The sample consists of about 43,000 clones, about 60% of them appearing once. This receptor was taken from a human donor in good health. The rearrangement links TRBV29-1 to TRBJ2-1; 8 nucleotides align to TRBD2. The sequenced sample was PBMCs. The DNA of the CDR3 is TGCAGCCTAGACGGGGAAGCGGGGGTTACCTACAATGAGCAGTTCTTC. Protein product: CSLDGEAGVTYNEQFF.